This TCR beta chain is drawn from a study of breast tumors, draining lymph nodes, adjacent tissues. Study findings and constraints: Findings are consistent with lymph node origin and intratumoral expansion of most tumor T cells. Tumor repertoires ranked between lymph nodes and nontumor tissue in diversity, with V and J gene preferences. Luminal-like breast cancer showed significantly higher tumor–nontumor repertoire similarity than basal-like.

MiXCR, applied by TCRdb to the multiplex PCR reads, yields one record per CDR3 protein. The table lists some 200,000 distinct CDR3 sequences, 30% to 40% of them singletons. A remark on this clonotype: What it recognizes is unknown. The CDR3 ends on some other residue instead of the conserved phenylalanine or tryptophan, so this is likely a read error.

The germline CDR1 and CDR2 sequences are SNHLY and FYNNEI. V was pared by 8 bases and J by 3 bases, with 7 bases of the junction left unmatched. This CDR3 comprises 15 residues. Samples came from axillary lymph nodes draining the breast cancer. The clonotype comes from a female donor with breast cancer. Some clones in this sample may be carry-over from other donors' samples. The specimen was axillary lymph node tissue. The genes are TRBV2 and TRBJ1-5; 10 nucleotides match TRBD1. Here the CDR3 DNA reads TGTGCCAGCTCACCGGGACAGGGGACCAATCAGCCCCAGCATCTT. Its protein is CASSPGQGTNQPQHL.